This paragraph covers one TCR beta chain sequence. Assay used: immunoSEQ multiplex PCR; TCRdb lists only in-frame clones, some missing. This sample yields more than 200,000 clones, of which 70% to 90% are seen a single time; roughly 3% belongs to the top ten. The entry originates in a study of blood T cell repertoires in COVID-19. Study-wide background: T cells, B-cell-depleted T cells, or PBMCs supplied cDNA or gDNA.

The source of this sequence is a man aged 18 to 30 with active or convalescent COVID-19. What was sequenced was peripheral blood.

CDR3 nucleotides: TGTGCTAGTGGTTTTCCGACTAGGGTTAACTATGGCTACACCTTC. Residues: CASGFPTRVNYGYTF. The chain couples TRBV12-5 to TRBJ1-2; D unresolved. Trimming shortened V by 3 bases and J by 1 base, and 12 bases separated the two germline ends. Germline-derived CDR1 and CDR2 are LGHNT and FRNRAP. The CDR3 has 15 residues.